This T cell receptor beta chain was recorded in a study of blood T cell repertoires in COVID-19. The CDR3 is made up of 13 amino acids. With 6 bases removed from V and 10 bases from J, the gap between germline ends came to 13 bases. Study processing details: By means of reference gene primer amplification, nucleated cell counts were estimated. The method was immunoSEQ multiplex PCR; TCRdb's version includes in-frame clones alone and lacks a portion of them. The V and J calls and the clone size are those of that table, but D and trimming were determined from the DNA. The sample carries over 20,000 clones, about four fifths recorded once.

Sequencing was carried out using peripheral blood. This chain uses TRBV12-3 or TRBV12-4 with TRBJ1-6; maybe TRBD1 (5 bases). The receptor comes from a human donor in a cohort sampled during active COVID-19. This chain's CDR3 is CASRETGFSPLHF. The CDR3 nucleotides are TGTGCCAGCAGGGAAACAGGTTTCTCACCCCTCCACTTT.